These 2 T cell receptor beta chains came from one sample sequenced in a study of T-cell memory formation after mild COVID-19 (dated by TCRdb to the early 2020s). Library preparation used 5' RACE. This sample was sequenced with an Illumina NovaSeq 6000. The public reads were run again by TCRdb, first through fastp at Q25 and then through MiXCR, and only productive beta chains were kept. Under each unique CDR3 protein, matching rows form one entry showing the most common genes and DNA. Counted in this sample were 400,000 to 550,000 distinct CDR3 sequences; around 25% of them appeared once. Around 12% of the sample lies in the top ten. Sequencing input: PBMCs or a T cell subset sorted from them (not recorded which). These receptor sequences come from an adult woman who had mild COVID-19 (a few samples of this study predate the infection). The sample titles of this study are shuffled in the database, so cell type and time point are left out; the donor was told from shared clones.

V is TRBV7-8 and J is TRBJ2-1; TRBD2 matches 10 bases. The ends lost 5 bases at V and 1 base at J; junction bases unmatched: 8. CDR1 and CDR2 from the germline V gene are SGHVS and FQNEAQ. There are 17 residues in the CDR3. The chain's CDR3 is CASSPFQAGGSYNEQFF. CDR3 coding DNA: TGTGCCAGCAGCCCTTTCCAAGCGGGGGGGTCCTACAATGAGCAGTTCTTC.

The chain has TRBV3-1 and TRBJ2-3, with D possibly matching TRBD2 (5 bases). The ends were cut back, 0 bases at V and 5 bases at J, with 12 bases in the middle. The CDR3 is made up of 15 amino acids. Germline V gene sequence: CDR1 LGHDT, CDR2 YNNKEL (reference sequence). The CDR3 spells CASSQDLARIDTQYF. Written as DNA, the CDR3 is TGTGCCAGCAGCCAAGATCTAGCCAGGATAGATACGCAGTATTTT.